The rows below give T cell receptor beta chains drawn from one sample of a study of blood T cell repertoires in COVID-19. The assay was immunoSEQ multiplex PCR, and TCRdb's table has in-frame clones only and misses some. In the table there are 65,000 to 80,000 clones, about 90% of which are singletons. Source material: peripheral blood. The receptors derive from a man aged 45 to 65 with active COVID-19. Both conserved end residues are part of each CDR3. The D gene is left open where the match is weak. Clone size is shown for a subset of rows, as once, few, many or a class of expanded clone.

clone size: .
V gene: TRBV7-6
J gene: TRBJ2-7
D gene: .
CDR3 DNA: TGTGCCAGCAGCTTAGTCCCAGTTCAGGTAGCGGAAAGAGTCTACGAGCAGTACTTC
CDR3 protein: CASSLVPVQVAERVYEQYF

clone size: few
V gene: TRBV30
J gene: TRBJ1-6
D gene: .
CDR3 DNA: TGTGCCTGGAGTGTCACTCCCGGTAATTCACCCCTCCACTTT
CDR3 protein: CAWSVTPGNSPLHF

clone size: .
V gene: TRBV6-5
J gene: TRBJ1-2
D gene: .
CDR3 DNA: TGTGCCAGCAGGGACACGTTCCCCCTCTATGGCTACACCTTC
CDR3 protein: CASRDTFPLYGYTF

clone size: .
V gene: TRBV28
J gene: TRBJ2-7
D gene: TRBD2
CDR3 DNA: TGTGCCAGCAGTCCGCTAACCCTACTAGCGGGAGGGTCCGAGCAGTACTTC
CDR3 protein: CASSPLTLLAGGSEQYF

clone size: .
V gene: TRBV7-6
J gene: TRBJ2-5
D gene: .
CDR3 DNA: TGTGCCAGCAGCTTGGGGGCTAGGCCGTGGGAGACCCAGTACTTC
CDR3 protein: CASSLGARPWETQYF

clone size: .
V gene: TRBV19
J gene: TRBJ2-6
D gene: .
CDR3 DNA: TGTGCCAGTAGTATAGATCGACTCTCTGGGGCCAACGTCCTGACTTTC
CDR3 protein: CASSIDRLSGANVLTF

clone size: .
V gene: TRBV18
J gene: TRBJ2-1
D gene: TRBD2
CDR3 DNA: TGTGCCAGCTCAGGGGTAGCGGGAGTCACCTACAATGAGCAGTTCTTC
CDR3 protein: CASSGVAGVTYNEQFF

clone size: .
V gene: TRBV28
J gene: TRBJ2-4
D gene: .
CDR3 DNA: TGTGCCAGCAGGCACCTAAGAACAGGACAGACCATAGCCAAAAACATTCAGTACTTC
CDR3 protein: CASRHLRTGQTIAKNIQYF

clone size: .
V gene: TRBV5-1
J gene: TRBJ2-3
D gene: TRBD2
CDR3 DNA: TGCGCCAGCAGCTTGGAGGGACTAGCGCCAGATACGCAGTATTTT
CDR3 protein: CASSLEGLAPDTQYF

clone size: .
V gene: TRBV2
J gene: TRBJ2-4
D gene: .
CDR3 DNA: TGTGCCAGCAGGGGGCGGACAGCCGCCAAAAACATTCAGTACTTC
CDR3 protein: CASRGRTAAKNIQYF

clone size: .
V gene: TRBV6-4
J gene: TRBJ2-1
D gene: .
CDR3 DNA: TGTGCCAGCTCCCGGTCTGGGAGCTCCTACAATGAGCAGTTCTTC
CDR3 protein: CASSRSGSSYNEQFF

clone size: .
V gene: TRBV5-1
J gene: TRBJ1-1
D gene: .
CDR3 DNA: TGCGCCAGCAGCTTGGAGCGGGACGGGTGGAACATGAACACTGAAGCTTTCTTT
CDR3 protein: CASSLERDGWNMNTEAFF

clone size: once
V gene: TRBV10-3
J gene: TRBJ2-6
D gene: TRBD1
CDR3 DNA: TGTGCCATCAGTGGACGGACAGGAAGTTACTCTGGGGCCAACGTCCTGACTTTC
CDR3 protein: CAISGRTGSYSGANVLTF

clone size: .
V gene: TRBV7-8
J gene: TRBJ1-2
D gene: TRBD1
CDR3 DNA: TGTGCCAGCAGCTTCCGGGACAGTCGAGGCTACACCTTC
CDR3 protein: CASSFRDSRGYTF

clone size: .
V gene: TRBV3-1/TRBV3-2
J gene: TRBJ1-2
D gene: .
CDR3 DNA: TGTGCCAGCAGCCAAGGGGGCAGGGGAAACACCTTC
CDR3 protein: CASSQGGRGNTF

clone size: few
V gene: TRBV5-1
J gene: TRBJ1-1
D gene: TRBD1
CDR3 DNA: TGCGCCAGCAGCGGCGGACAGGGGATGAACACTGAAGCTTTCTTT
CDR3 protein: CASSGGQGMNTEAFF

clone size: .
V gene: TRBV18
J gene: TRBJ2-7
D gene: .
CDR3 DNA: TGTGCCAGCTCCCTGGACAGTTACGAGCAGTACTTC
CDR3 protein: CASSLDSYEQYF

clone size: .
V gene: TRBV28
J gene: TRBJ1-1
D gene: .
CDR3 DNA: TGTTCGGACACTGAAGCTTTCTTT
CDR3 protein: CSDTEAFF

clone size: few
V gene: TRBV9
J gene: TRBJ1-6
D gene: TRBD1
CDR3 DNA: TGTGCCAGCAGCACGGGACAGGGAAATTCACCCCTCCACTTT
CDR3 protein: CASSTGQGNSPLHF

clone size: once
V gene: TRBV4-1
J gene: TRBJ1-5
D gene: .
CDR3 DNA: TGCGCCAGCAGCCATGGCACCCCGAATCAGCCCCAGCATTTT
CDR3 protein: CASSHGTPNQPQHF

clone size: .
V gene: TRBV19
J gene: TRBJ2-7
D gene: TRBD1
CDR3 DNA: TGTGCCAGTAGTTCCCGACAGGGCCTCTACGAGCAGTACTTC
CDR3 protein: CASSSRQGLYEQYF

clone size: .
V gene: TRBV19
J gene: TRBJ2-1
D gene: TRBD1
CDR3 DNA: TGTGCCAGTCGGAGACAGGGGGCCTCCAATGAGCAGTTCTTC
CDR3 protein: CASRRQGASNEQFF

clone size: .
V gene: TRBV28
J gene: TRBJ2-7
D gene: TRBD2
CDR3 DNA: TGTGCCAGCGGGCGGGAGGCCACCTACGAGCAGTACTTC
CDR3 protein: CASGREATYEQYF

clone size: once
V gene: TRBV28
J gene: TRBJ1-4
D gene: .
CDR3 DNA: TGTGCCAGCAATAGGGGAGGGGGGTTGAGTGAAAAACTGTTTTTT
CDR3 protein: CASNRGGGLSEKLFF

clone size: once
V gene: TRBV18
J gene: TRBJ1-2
D gene: .
CDR3 DNA: TGTGCCAGCTCACCCGGGACTCAGGATAGCTATGGCTACACCTTC
CDR3 protein: CASSPGTQDSYGYTF

clone size: .
V gene: TRBV20-1
J gene: TRBJ2-1
D gene: .
CDR3 DNA: TGCAGTGCTAGTGGGGGCTTCCCCGGTGAGCAGTTCTTC
CDR3 protein: CSASGGFPGEQFF

clone size: .
V gene: TRBV5-1
J gene: TRBJ1-5
D gene: .
CDR3 DNA: TGCGCCAGCAGCTTGGACAGCAACAATCAGCCCCAGCATTTT
CDR3 protein: CASSLDSNNQPQHF

clone size: .
V gene: TRBV7-2
J gene: TRBJ2-5
D gene: TRBD2
CDR3 DNA: TGTGCCAGCAGCCCAAGTGGACTAGCGGGGAGGGAGACCCAGTACTTC
CDR3 protein: CASSPSGLAGRETQYF

clone size: .
V gene: TRBV5-6
J gene: TRBJ1-1
D gene: TRBD1
CDR3 DNA: TGTGCCAGCAGCCTTGGGACAGGGCTGATGAACACTGAAGCTTTCTTT
CDR3 protein: CASSLGTGLMNTEAFF